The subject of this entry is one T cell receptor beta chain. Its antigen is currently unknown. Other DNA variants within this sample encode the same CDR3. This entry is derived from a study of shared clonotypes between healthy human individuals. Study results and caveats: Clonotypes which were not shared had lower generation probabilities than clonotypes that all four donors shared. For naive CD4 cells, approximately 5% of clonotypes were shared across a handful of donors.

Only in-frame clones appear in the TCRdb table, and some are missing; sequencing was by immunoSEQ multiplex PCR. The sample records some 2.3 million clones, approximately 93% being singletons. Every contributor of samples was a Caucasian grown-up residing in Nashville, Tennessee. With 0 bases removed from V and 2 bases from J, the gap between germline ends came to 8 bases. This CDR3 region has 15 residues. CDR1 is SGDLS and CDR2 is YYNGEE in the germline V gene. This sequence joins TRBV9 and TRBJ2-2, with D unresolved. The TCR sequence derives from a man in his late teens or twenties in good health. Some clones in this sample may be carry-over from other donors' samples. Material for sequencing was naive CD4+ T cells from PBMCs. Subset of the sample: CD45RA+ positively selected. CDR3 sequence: CASSVEGTNTGELFF. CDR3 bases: TGTGCCAGCAGCGTAGAGGGAACAAACACCGGGGAGCTGTTTTTT.